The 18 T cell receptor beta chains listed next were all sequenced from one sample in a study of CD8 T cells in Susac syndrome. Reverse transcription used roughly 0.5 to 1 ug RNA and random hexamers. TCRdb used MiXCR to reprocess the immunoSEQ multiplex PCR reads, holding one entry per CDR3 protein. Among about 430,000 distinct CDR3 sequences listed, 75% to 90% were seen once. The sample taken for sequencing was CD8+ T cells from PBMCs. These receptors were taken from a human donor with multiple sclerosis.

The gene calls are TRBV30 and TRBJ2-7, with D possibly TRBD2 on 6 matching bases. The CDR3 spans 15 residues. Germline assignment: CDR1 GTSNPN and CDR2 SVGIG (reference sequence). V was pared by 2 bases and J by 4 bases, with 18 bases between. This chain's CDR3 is CAWSPVPIGGYEQYF. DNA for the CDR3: TGTGCCTGGAGTCCGGTCCCCATCGGGGGTTACGAGCAGTACTTC.

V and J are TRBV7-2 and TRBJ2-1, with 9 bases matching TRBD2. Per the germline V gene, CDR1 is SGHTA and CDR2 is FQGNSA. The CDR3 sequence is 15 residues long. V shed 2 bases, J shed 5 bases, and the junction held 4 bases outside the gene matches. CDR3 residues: CASSLLLAGHNEQFF. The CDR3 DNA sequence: TGTGCCAGCAGCTTATTGCTAGCGGGGCACAATGAGCAGTTCTTC.

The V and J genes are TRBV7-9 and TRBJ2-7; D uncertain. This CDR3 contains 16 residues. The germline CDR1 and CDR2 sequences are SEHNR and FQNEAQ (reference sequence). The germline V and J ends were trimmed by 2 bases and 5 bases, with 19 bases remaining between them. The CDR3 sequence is CASSLTFWLFAHEQYF. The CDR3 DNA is TGTGCCAGCAGCTTAACGTTTTGGCTTTTCGCACACGAGCAGTACTTC. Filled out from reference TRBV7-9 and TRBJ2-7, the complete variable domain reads DTGVSQNPRHKITKRGQNVTFRCDPISEHNRLYWYRQTLGQGPEFLTYFQNEAQLEKSRLLSDRFSAERPKGSFSTLEIQRTEQGDSAMYLCASSLTFWLFAHEQYFGPGTRLTVT.

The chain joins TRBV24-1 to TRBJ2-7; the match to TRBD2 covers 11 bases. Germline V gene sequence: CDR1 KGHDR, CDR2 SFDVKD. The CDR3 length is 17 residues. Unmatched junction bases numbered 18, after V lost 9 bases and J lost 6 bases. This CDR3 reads CATGASGRQWGLCEQYF. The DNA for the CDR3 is TGTGCCACCGGGGCTAGCGGGAGGCAATGGGGACTTTGCGAGCAGTACTTC.

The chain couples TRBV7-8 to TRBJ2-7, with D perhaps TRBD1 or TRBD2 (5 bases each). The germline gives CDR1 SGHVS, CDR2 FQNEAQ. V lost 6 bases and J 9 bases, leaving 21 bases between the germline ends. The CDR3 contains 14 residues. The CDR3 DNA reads TGTGCCAGCAGGCCCCGGGGCGGCAACCGGGGGCAGTACTTC. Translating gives CASRPRGGNRGQYF. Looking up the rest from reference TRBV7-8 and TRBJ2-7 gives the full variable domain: GAGVSQSPRYKVAKRGQDVALRCDPISGHVSLFWYQQALGQGPEFLTYFQNEAQLDKSGLPSDRFFAERPEGSVSTLKIQRTQQEDSAVYLCASRPRGGNRGQYFGPGTRLTVT.

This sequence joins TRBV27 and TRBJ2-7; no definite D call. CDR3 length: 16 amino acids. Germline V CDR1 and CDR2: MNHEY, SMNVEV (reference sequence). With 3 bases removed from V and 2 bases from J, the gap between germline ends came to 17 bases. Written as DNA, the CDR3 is TGTGCCAGCAGTTTTCCGATCAGCCAGCGAACCTACGAGCAGTACTTC. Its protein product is CASSFPISQRTYEQYF.

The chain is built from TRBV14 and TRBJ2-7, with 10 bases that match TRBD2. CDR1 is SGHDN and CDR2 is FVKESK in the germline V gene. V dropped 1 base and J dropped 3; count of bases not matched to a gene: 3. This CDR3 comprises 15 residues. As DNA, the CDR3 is TGTGCCAGCAGCCAAGCTAGCGGGAGTTACTACGAGCAGTACTTC. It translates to CASSQASGSYYEQYF.

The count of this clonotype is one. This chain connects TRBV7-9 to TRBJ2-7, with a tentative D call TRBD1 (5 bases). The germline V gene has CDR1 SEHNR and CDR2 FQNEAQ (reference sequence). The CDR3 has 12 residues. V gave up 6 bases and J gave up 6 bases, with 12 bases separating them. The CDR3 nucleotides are TGTGCCAGCAGTCTCGACAGAAGCGAGCAGTACTTC. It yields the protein CASSLDRSEQYF.

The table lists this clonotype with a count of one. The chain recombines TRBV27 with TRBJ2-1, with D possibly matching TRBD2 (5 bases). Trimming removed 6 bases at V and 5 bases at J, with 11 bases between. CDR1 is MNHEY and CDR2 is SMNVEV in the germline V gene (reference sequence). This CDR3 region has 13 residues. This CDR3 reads CASRPDYNNEQFF. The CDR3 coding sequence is TGTGCCAGCAGGCCTGACTACAACAATGAGCAGTTCTTC.

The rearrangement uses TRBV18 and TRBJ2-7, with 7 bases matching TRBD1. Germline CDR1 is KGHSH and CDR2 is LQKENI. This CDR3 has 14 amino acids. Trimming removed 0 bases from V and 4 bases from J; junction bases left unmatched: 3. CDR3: CASSPPGTAYEQYF. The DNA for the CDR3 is TGTGCCAGCTCACCACCCGGGACAGCGTACGAGCAGTACTTC.

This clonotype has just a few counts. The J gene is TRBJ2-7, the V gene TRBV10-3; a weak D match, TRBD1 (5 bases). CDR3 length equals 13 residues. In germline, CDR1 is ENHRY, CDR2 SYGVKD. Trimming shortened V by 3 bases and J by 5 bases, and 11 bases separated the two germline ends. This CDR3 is CAISDRVYDEQYF. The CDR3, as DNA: TGTGCCATCAGTGACAGGGTATACGACGAGCAGTACTTC.

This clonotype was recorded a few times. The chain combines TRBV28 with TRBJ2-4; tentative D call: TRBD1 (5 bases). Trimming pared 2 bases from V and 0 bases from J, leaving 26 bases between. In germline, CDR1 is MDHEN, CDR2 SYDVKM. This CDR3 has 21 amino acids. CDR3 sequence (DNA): TGTGCCAGCAGTTTAGAGACAGAAGAGAACTCAAAAGATCTAGCCAAAAACATTCAGTACTTC. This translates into CASSLETEENSKDLAKNIQYF.

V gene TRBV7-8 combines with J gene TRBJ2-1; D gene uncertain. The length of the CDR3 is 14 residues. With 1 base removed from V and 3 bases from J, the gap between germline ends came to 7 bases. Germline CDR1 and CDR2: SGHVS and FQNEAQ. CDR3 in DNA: TGTGCCAGCAGCTTAGTGATCCTCTACAATGAGCAGTTCTTC. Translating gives CASSLVILYNEQFF.

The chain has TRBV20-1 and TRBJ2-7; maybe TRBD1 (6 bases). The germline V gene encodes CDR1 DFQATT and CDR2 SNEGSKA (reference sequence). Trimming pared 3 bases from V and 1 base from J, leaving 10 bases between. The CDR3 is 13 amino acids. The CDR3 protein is CSARPQGSYEQYF. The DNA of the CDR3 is TGCAGTGCTAGGCCACAGGGTTCCTACGAGCAGTACTTC.

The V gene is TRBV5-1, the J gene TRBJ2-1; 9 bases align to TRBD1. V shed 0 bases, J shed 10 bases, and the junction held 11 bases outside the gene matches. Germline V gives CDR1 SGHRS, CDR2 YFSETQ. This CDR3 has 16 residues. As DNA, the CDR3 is TGCGCCAGCAGCTTGGCCGTAGACAGGGGGTCGAGGGAGCAGTTCTTC. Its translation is CASSLAVDRGSREQFF.

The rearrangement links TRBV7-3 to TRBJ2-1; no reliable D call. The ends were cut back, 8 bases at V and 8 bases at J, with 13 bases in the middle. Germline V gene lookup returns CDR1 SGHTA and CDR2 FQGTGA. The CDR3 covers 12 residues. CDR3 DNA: TGTGCCAGCGCCCTTGTGGCCCATGAGCAGTTCTTC. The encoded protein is CASALVAHEQFF.

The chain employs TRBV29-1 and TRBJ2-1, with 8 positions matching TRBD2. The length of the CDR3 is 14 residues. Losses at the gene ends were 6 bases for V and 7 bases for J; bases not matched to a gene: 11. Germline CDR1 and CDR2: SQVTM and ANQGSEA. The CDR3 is CSVAGGSLRNEQFF. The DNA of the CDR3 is TGCAGCGTCGCGGGGGGCAGCCTTCGGAATGAGCAGTTCTTC.

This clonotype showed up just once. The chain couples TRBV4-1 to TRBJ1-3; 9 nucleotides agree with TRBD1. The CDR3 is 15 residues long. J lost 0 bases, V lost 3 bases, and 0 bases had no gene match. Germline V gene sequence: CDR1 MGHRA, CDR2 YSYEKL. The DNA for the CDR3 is TGCGCCAGCAGCCAGGACAGGGGCTCTGGAAACACCATATATTTT. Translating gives CASSQDRGSGNTIYF.